Listed here are 32 T cell receptor beta chains from one sample, sequenced in a study of shared clonotypes between healthy human individuals. Selected positively for CCR7 and CD45RO-negative, naive CD8 cells excluded terminally differentiated effector memory CD45RA+ cells. TCRdb's copy holds only in-frame clones and misses some; the assay was immunoSEQ multiplex PCR. Here the sample spans about 2 million clones, roughly 95% being singletons. The sequenced sample was naive CD8+ T cells sorted from blood. The source is a man aged 18-30 years in good health.

The DNA of the CDR3 is TGCAGCGTCCCGAGGGGAAACGGGGAGCTGTTTTTT. Its protein is CSVPRGNGELFF. The chain employs TRBV29-1 and TRBJ2-2; D may be TRBD1 or TRBD2 (5 bases each). Trimming pared 6 bases from V and 7 bases from J, leaving 12 bases between. This CDR3 is built from 12 residues. Germline CDR1 SQVTM, CDR2 ANQGSEA.

The V gene is TRBV6-6, the J gene TRBJ1-5, with unresolved D. This CDR3 has 12 residues. Trimming took off 6 bases at V and 3 bases at J, with 6 bases between the two ends. Germline CDR1 MNHNY, CDR2 SVGAGI (reference sequence). The CDR3 is CASSEYNQPQHF. CDR3 nucleotide sequence: TGTGCCAGCAGCGAATACAATCAGCCCCAGCATTTT.

This chain joins TRBV2 and TRBJ1-2; D might be TRBD1 (6 bases). This CDR3 is built from 13 residues. V was shortened by 4 bases and J by 7 bases, with 13 bases between the two germline ends. Germline V gene sequence: CDR1 SNHLY, CDR2 FYNNEI. The CDR3 nucleotides are TGTGCCAGCAGTGTGGGCGGGGGCGGTGGCTACACCTTC. Its protein product is CASSVGGGGGYTF.

The table lists this clone with a count of one. This chain joins TRBV7-9 and TRBJ2-5; 7 positions match TRBD1. The CDR3 has 16 residues. Germline CDR1 and CDR2: SEHNR and FQNEAQ (reference sequence). V lost 2 bases, J lost 7 bases, and 13 bases stayed unmatched. The CDR3 loop is CASSLKGGGHLGTQYF. CDR3 coding DNA: TGTGCCAGCAGCTTAAAAGGGGGCGGGCACCTCGGGACCCAGTACTTC.

This clone was recorded once. This CDR3 reads CASSPSPGTGETYGYTF. In nucleotides, the CDR3 is TGTGCCAGCAGCCCTAGCCCCGGGACAGGGGAGACCTATGGCTACACCTTC. This chain joins TRBV13 and TRBJ1-2, with 10 bases fitting TRBD1. CDR1 and CDR2 (germline): PRHDT, FYEKMQ (reference sequence). The V and J ends lost 5 bases and 4 bases, in that order; junction bases with no gene match: 13. This CDR3 comprises 17 residues.

In this sample, this clone turned up once. Different DNA sequences within this sample yield the same CDR3. The chain couples TRBV11-2 to TRBJ1-3; D unclear. V was trimmed by 1 base and J by 4 bases, leaving 8 bases between them. In germline, CDR1 is SGHAT, CDR2 FQNNGV. The CDR3 consists of 14 residues. The chain's CDR3 is CASSLVGTGNTIYF. Written as DNA, the CDR3 is TGTGCCAGCAGCTTAGTCGGCACCGGAAACACCATATATTTT.

This sequence joins TRBV5-1 and TRBJ2-2, with D tentatively TRBD2 (6 bases). The CDR3 is 16 amino acids. V lost 1 base and J 0 bases, leaving 10 bases between the germline ends. CDR1 and CDR2 (germline): SGHRS, YFSETQ. CDR3 residues: CASSLMAGTNTGELFF. The CDR3 DNA reads TGCGCCAGCAGCTTGATGGCGGGGACGAACACCGGGGAGCTGTTTTTT. The variable domain in full, with the rest retrieved from reference TRBV5-1 and TRBJ2-2, is KAGVTQTPRYLIKTRGQQVTLSCSPISGHRSVSWYQQTPGQGLQFLFEYFSETQRNKGNFPGRFSGRQFSNSRSEMNVSTLELGDSALYLCASSLMAGTNTGELFFGEGSRLTVL.

The chain employs TRBV5-6 and TRBJ1-4; D unclear. With 4 bases removed from V and 7 bases from J, the gap between germline ends came to 14 bases. Germline V gives CDR1 SGHDT, CDR2 YYEEEE. The CDR3 totals 14 residues. The DNA for the CDR3 is TGTGCCAGCAGCCCCGGACCCCTTTTTGAAAAACTGTTTTTT. It is translated as CASSPGPLFEKLFF.

This chain uses TRBV27 with TRBJ2-1; D perhaps matches TRBD1 (6 bases). Looked up from germline, CDR1 is MNHEY and CDR2 is SMNVEV (reference sequence). V was trimmed by 7 bases and J by 8 bases, leaving 12 bases between them. The CDR3 consists of 12 residues. The CDR3 coding sequence is TGTGCCAGCACCTCCGCAGGGGATGAGCAGTTCTTC. Residues: CASTSAGDEQFF.

The chain joins TRBV9 to TRBJ2-3; 9 bases are a match to TRBD2. The CDR3 has 15 amino acids. CDR1 is SGDLS and CDR2 is YYNGEE in the germline V gene. Trimming took 10 bases from V and 2 from J; bases not matched to a gene: 11. The CDR3 is CASATREGSTDTQYF. CDR3 nucleotides: TGTGCCTCCGCTACGCGGGAGGGTTCCACAGATACGCAGTATTTT.

This chain connects TRBV9 to TRBJ2-3; D uncertain. This CDR3 has 15 amino acids. Germline V gives CDR1 SGDLS, CDR2 YYNGEE. Trimming removed 4 bases at V and 1 base at J, with 13 bases between. CDR3 amino acids: CASSPVSVGTDTQYF. The CDR3 nucleotides read TGTGCCAGCAGCCCCGTATCGGTTGGCACAGATACGCAGTATTTT.

The CDR3 region has the DNA TGTGCCAGCAGCGTAGAGGACGGCACTGAAGCTTTCTTT. Protein product: CASSVEDGTEAFF. The V and J genes are TRBV9 and TRBJ1-1; D not certain. V lost 0 bases to trimming and J lost 4 bases, with 7 bases between them. From germline, CDR1 is SGDLS and CDR2 YYNGEE. The CDR3 covers 13 residues.

The chain is built from TRBV7-8 and TRBJ2-7, with 8 positions matching TRBD1. The CDR3 is made up of 14 amino acids. Trimming took 3 bases from V and 3 from J; bases not matched to a gene: 4. Germline lookup yields CDR1 SGHVS and CDR2 FQNEAQ. CDR3 sequence: CASSFGDRFYEQYF. CDR3 bases: TGTGCCAGCAGCTTCGGGGACAGGTTCTACGAGCAGTACTTC.

The chain uses TRBV11-2 and TRBJ2-7, with D perhaps TRBD1 or TRBD2 (5 bases each). Trimming pared 5 bases from V and 2 bases from J, leaving 10 bases between. The CDR3 loop spans 13 amino acids. From germline, CDR1 is SGHAT and CDR2 FQNNGV. CDR3 DNA: TGTGCCAGCAGCGAGGGACCGGCCTACGAGCAGTACTTC. Its protein is CASSEGPAYEQYF.

The chain recombines TRBV27 with TRBJ1-4; no definite D call. This CDR3 spans 14 amino acids. V was cut by 5 bases and J by 3 bases, with 10 bases left in between. Germline-derived CDR1 and CDR2 are MNHEY and SMNVEV (reference sequence). Here the CDR3 DNA reads TGTGCCAGCAGTGACCTTAACTCTAATGAAAAACTGTTTTTT. It is translated as CASSDLNSNEKLFF.

The J gene is TRBJ2-7, the V gene TRBV7-9; possibly TRBD2 for D (6 bases). CDR3 size: 14 residues. From germline, CDR1 is SEHNR and CDR2 FQNEAQ (reference sequence). With 5 bases removed from V and 2 bases from J, the gap between germline ends came to 13 bases. The CDR3 DNA sequence: TGTGCCAGCAGCACGGAGGGGAAGACCTACGAGCAGTACTTC. It codes for CASSTEGKTYEQYF.

The J gene is TRBJ2-2, the V gene TRBV5-6; D uncertain. The germline V and J ends were trimmed by 0 bases and 8 bases, with 11 bases remaining between them. The CDR3 spans 14 residues. Germline V lookup: CDR1 SGHDT, CDR2 YYEEEE. The CDR3 reads CASSLGQAAGELFF. The CDR3 bases are TGTGCCAGCAGCTTGGGGCAGGCGGCTGGGGAGCTGTTTTTT. Variable domain in full (rest from reference TRBV5-6 and TRBJ2-2): DAGVTQSPTHLIKTRGQQVTLRCSPKSGHDTVSWYQQALGQGPQFIFQYYEEEERQRGNFPDRFSGHQFPNYSSELNVNALLLGDSALYLCASSLGQAAGELFFGEGSRLTVL.

The V call is TRBV29-1, the J call TRBJ2-1; 8 bases are shared with TRBD2. V lost 3 bases to trimming and J lost 8 bases; unmatched junction nucleotides: 9. Germline V gives CDR1 SQVTM, CDR2 ANQGSEA. This CDR3 comprises 14 residues. In nucleotides, the CDR3 is TGCAGCGTTGACGGGGCGGGAGGATCGGATGAGCAGTTCTTC. As protein: CSVDGAGGSDEQFF.

The chain combines TRBV2 with TRBJ2-5, with TRBD1 identical over 7 bases. The CDR3 spans 15 residues. CDR1 is SNHLY, CDR2 FYNNEI, per germline. Unmatched junction bases numbered 9, after V lost 6 bases and J lost 2 bases. In DNA, the CDR3 is TGTGCCAGCAGCGATGGCTCGACAGGGCAAGAGACCCAGTACTTC. It specifies CASSDGSTGQETQYF.

The V gene is TRBV4-1, the J gene TRBJ1-5; D is unclear. V was pared by 1 base and J by 6 bases, with 7 bases between. CDR3 size: 13 residues. The germline gives CDR1 MGHRA, CDR2 YSYEKL. Written as DNA, the CDR3 is TGCGCCAGCAGCCAAGGGGCCGCTCAGCCCCAGCATTTT. Its protein product is CASSQGAAQPQHF.

The chain is built from TRBV28 and TRBJ2-2; 11 bases agree with TRBD2. This CDR3 contains 16 residues. V lost 3 bases and J lost 4; bases outside the gene matches: 4. Germline CDR1 reads MDHEN; CDR2 reads SYDVKM. CDR3 DNA: TGTGCCAGCAGTTTTTACCTAGCGGGGGGCACCGGGGAGCTGTTTTTT. Protein sequence: CASSFYLAGGTGELFF.

V gene TRBV5-1 combines with J gene TRBJ2-7; no definite D call. Germline V lookup: CDR1 SGHRS, CDR2 YFSETQ. V lost 1 base and J lost 2, with 10 bases in between. The CDR3 spans 14 residues. CDR3 nucleotide sequence: TGCGCCAGCAGCTTGCTGGGTTCCCCCTACGAGCAGTACTTC. Protein product: CASSLLGSPYEQYF.

This clone was counted a single time. The DNA for the CDR3 is TGCGCCAGCAGCCAAGGGCACCCCTACGAGCAGTACTTC. This sequence encodes CASSQGHPYEQYF. This chain joins TRBV4-1 and TRBJ2-5; D gene uncertain. The end of the DNA fits TRBJ2-7 better, so the J call may be wrong. The germline CDR1 and CDR2 sequences are MGHRA and YSYEKL. The CDR3 sequence is 13 residues long.

This chain connects TRBV7-6 to TRBJ2-7; maybe TRBD1 (5 bases). The CDR3 sequence is 14 residues long. Germline lookup yields CDR1 SGHVS and CDR2 FNYEAQ. Trimming shortened V by 1 base and J by 4 bases, and 11 bases separated the two germline ends. The chain's CDR3 is CASSLEGVGYEQYF. The DNA for the CDR3 is TGTGCCAGCAGCTTAGAAGGGGTGGGTTACGAGCAGTACTTC.

The chain joins TRBV4-1 to TRBJ2-2, with TRBD1 identical over 10 bases. From germline, CDR1 is MGHRA and CDR2 YSYEKL. CDR3 length: 16 residues. After removal of 5 bases from V and 6 bases from J, the junction contained 9 bases not matched to a gene. The CDR3 DNA follows: TGCGCCAGCAGCTACGTTGACAGGGGGCTAGCCGGGGAGCTGTTTTTT. It yields the protein CASSYVDRGLAGELFF.

CDR3 sequence: CASSLARVGGVIDTQYF. The DNA of the CDR3 is TGTGCCAGCAGCTTAGCGCGGGTAGGGGGCGTCATAGATACGCAGTATTTT. The chain uses TRBV7-2 and TRBJ2-3; 7 bases agree with TRBD1. The CDR3 runs 17 residues. Germline V gene lookup returns CDR1 SGHTA and CDR2 FQGNSA. Losses at the gene ends were 0 bases for V and 5 bases for J; bases not matched to a gene: 11. Looking up the rest from reference TRBV7-2 and TRBJ2-3 gives the full variable domain: GAGVSQSPSNKVTEKGKDVELRCDPISGHTALYWYRQSLGQGLEFLIYFQGNSAPDKSGLPSDRFSAERTGGSVSTLTIQRTQQEDSAVYLCASSLARVGGVIDTQYFGPGTRLTVL.

The rearrangement links TRBV11-2 to TRBJ1-2; D possibly corresponds to TRBD1 (6 bases). Germline V lookup: CDR1 SGHAT, CDR2 FQNNGV. This CDR3 comprises 14 residues. Trimming took 5 bases from V and 4 from J, leaving 14 bases between them. The CDR3 region is CASSPTGSLYGYTF. DNA of the CDR3: TGTGCCAGCAGCCCGACAGGCAGTCTCTATGGCTACACCTTC.

The V and J genes are TRBV11-2 and TRBJ1-1; possibly TRBD1 for D (6 bases). This CDR3 has 14 amino acids. Germline CDR1 and CDR2: SGHAT and FQNNGV. Trimming stripped 4 bases from V and 1 base from J, with 10 bases between. CDR3 sequence: CASSSETGNTEAFF. CDR3 DNA: TGTGCCAGCAGCTCCGAGACAGGGAACACTGAAGCTTTCTTT.

The chain links TRBV10-2 to TRBJ2-7; D possibly corresponds to TRBD2 (6 bases). The germline gives CDR1 WSHSY, CDR2 SAAADI. V lost 7 bases, J lost 3 bases, and 16 bases lay in between. The CDR3 is made up of 14 amino acids. Written as DNA, the CDR3 is TGCGCCAGCAAAACAGGTCCGGGACTCTACGAGCAGTACTTC. This translates into CASKTGPGLYEQYF.

The CDR3: CASSLGGIGNTIYF. The CDR3 nucleotides are TGTGCCAGCAGCCTGGGGGGTATTGGAAACACCATATATTTT. The rearrangement joins TRBV28 to TRBJ1-3; a weak D match, TRBD1 (5 bases). In germline, CDR1 is MDHEN, CDR2 SYDVKM. V dropped 6 bases and J dropped 3 bases, with 12 bases sitting between them. The CDR3 spans 14 residues.

The chain's CDR3 is CASSQEGGLAGEGLEETQYF. The DNA of the CDR3 is TGCGCCAGCAGCCAAGAAGGGGGACTAGCGGGAGAAGGTTTGGAAGAGACCCAGTACTTC. The J gene is TRBJ2-5, the V gene TRBV4-3, with 14 bases lining up with TRBD2. Losses at the gene ends were 0 bases for V and 3 bases for J; bases not matched to a gene: 12. The length of the CDR3 is 20 residues. Germline V gives CDR1 LGHNA, CDR2 YSLEER.

V is TRBV7-9 and J is TRBJ1-2; TRBD1 might be the D (5 bases). The CDR3 contains 14 residues. Trimming removed 8 bases from V and 8 bases from J, with 21 bases in between. Germline lookup yields CDR1 SEHNR and CDR2 FQNEAQ (reference sequence). The CDR3 region is CASAPPGEMNGYTF. The CDR3 DNA reads as TGTGCCAGCGCCCCCCCGGGGGAGATGAACGGCTACACCTTC.